These T cell receptor beta chains were read from a single sample in a study of cytomegalovirus exposure and HLA in healthy donors. The method was immunoSEQ multiplex PCR; TCRdb's version includes in-frame clones alone and lacks a portion of them. The repertoire holds around 140,000 clones, with 76% as singletons. The sequenced sample was PBMCs. The receptors here all came from a female donor in good health and CMV-seropositive. Both conserved end residues are part of each CDR3. The D gene is left open where the match is weak. Only part of the rows carry a size: once, few, many, or a class if the clone is expanded.

J gene	V gene	clone size	D gene	CDR3 DNA	CDR3 protein
TRBJ2-5	TRBV11-1	NA	TRBD2	TGTGCCAGCAGCAATAGCGGGGGACAAGAGACCCAGTACTTC	CASSNSGGQETQYF
TRBJ2-1	TRBV4-2	NA	NA	TGTGCCAGCAGCCAAGATTATACCGGGATCTCCTACAATGAGCAGTTCTTC	CASSQDYTGISYNEQFF
TRBJ2-2	TRBV5-1	NA	NA	TGCGCCAGCAGCTTCGGACCTACCGGGGCGAACACCGGGGAGCTGTTTTTT	CASSFGPTGANTGELFF
TRBJ2-5	TRBV5-1	NA	TRBD2	TGCGCCAGCAGCGATACTAGCGGGGGGGCTGAGACCCAGTACTTC	CASSDTSGGAETQYF
TRBJ2-3	TRBV7-6	NA	TRBD1	TGTGCCAGCAGCTTAGGACAGGGGGTGGCAGATACGCAGTATTTT	CASSLGQGVADTQYF
TRBJ1-2	TRBV7-2	NA	NA	TGTGCCAGCAGCTACCAGAACTATGGCTACACCTTC	CASSYQNYGYTF
TRBJ1-5	TRBV19	NA	NA	TGTGCCAAAAGGGGTAGCAATCAGCCCCAGCATTTT	CAKRGSNQPQHF
TRBJ2-7	TRBV30	NA	NA	TGTGCCTGGGGACGCATAGGGGACACACTCTACGAGCAGTACTTC	CAWGRIGDTLYEQYF
TRBJ1-2	TRBV30	NA	TRBD1	TGTGCCTGGAGTGCGGGACAGAGATTTAACTATGGCTACACCTTC	CAWSAGQRFNYGYTF
TRBJ1-2	TRBV19	once	TRBD1	TGTGCCAGTAGTACCCCGCGGGACAGGAACTATGGCTACACCTTC	CASSTPRDRNYGYTF
TRBJ2-5	TRBV2	NA	TRBD2	TGTGCCAGCAGAGGGACTAGCGGGGTTGGGGAGACCCAGTACTTC	CASRGTSGVGETQYF
TRBJ2-7	TRBV6-5	NA	NA	TGTGCCAGCAGTTACCCTTCAGGGTCTGGGGAGCAGTACTTC	CASSYPSGSGEQYF
TRBJ2-2	TRBV11-2	NA	NA	TGTGCCAGCAGCTTCGGCGGGGAGCTGTTTTTT	CASSFGGELFF
TRBJ1-1	TRBV27	NA	TRBD1	TGTGCCAGCAGTCGACAGGGAGCTACGAACACTGAAGCTTTCTTT	CASSRQGATNTEAFF
TRBJ2-1	TRBV6-6	NA	TRBD2	TGTGCCAGCAGTCTAACTAGCGATCCTTACAATGAGCAGTTCTTC	CASSLTSDPYNEQFF
TRBJ1-3	TRBV28	few	NA	TGTGCCAGCAGTTCACCCGCCGGGTCGAGCTCTGGAAACACCATATATTTT	CASSSPAGSSSGNTIYF
TRBJ2-1	TRBV19	few	NA	TGTGCCACTAAGGCTCCGGGTCTAAATTACAATGAGCAGTTCTTC	CATKAPGLNYNEQFF
TRBJ2-5	TRBV4-1	NA	NA	TGCGCCAGCAGCCTTCGATCCACTAGGGGGGGGGAACAAGAGACCCAGTACTTC	CASSLRSTRGGEQETQYF
TRBJ2-5	TRBV9	NA	TRBD2	TGTGCCAGCAGCGGGCTTAGCGGGAGGGCCCTCGGAGAGACCCAGTACTTC	CASSGLSGRALGETQYF
TRBJ2-7	TRBV5-1	NA	TRBD1	TGCGCCAGCAGACGCGGACAGGGTTCCTACGAGCAGTACTTC	CASRRGQGSYEQYF
TRBJ2-7	TRBV7-6	NA	NA	TGTGCCAGCAGCTTAGTTCTAGGGCAGGAGGGCCAGTACTTC	CASSLVLGQEGQYF
TRBJ2-1	TRBV10-1	NA	NA	TGCGCCAGCAGTAGCGGTAGCTCCTACAATGAGCAGTTCTTC	CASSSGSSYNEQFF
TRBJ1-1	TRBV5-4	NA	TRBD1	TGTGCCAGCAGCCAGGGGGCGGGGACTGAAGCTTTCTTT	CASSQGAGTEAFF
TRBJ2-1	TRBV6-5	few	TRBD2	TGTGCCAGCAGTTTAGCGGGGAGGGTGGACAATGAGCAGTTCTTC	CASSLAGRVDNEQFF
TRBJ2-7	TRBV6-5	NA	TRBD2	TGTGCCAGCACCACCGGGGGGACCTCCTCCTACGAGCAGTACTTC	CASTTGGTSSYEQYF
TRBJ2-1	TRBV6-5	NA	NA	TGTGCCAGCAGCCAACTTCGGAGCTCCTACAATGAGCAGTTCTTC	CASSQLRSSYNEQFF
TRBJ1-1	TRBV6-4	few	TRBD1	TGTGCCAGCAGCCCTAAGGGGGACAGCACTGAAGCTTTCTTT	CASSPKGDSTEAFF
TRBJ1-2	TRBV20-1	few	NA	TGCAGTGCTAGTATTTTGCAGGGTATCGCCTTC	CSASILQGIAF
TRBJ2-3	TRBV7-9	NA	NA	TGTGCCAGCAGCCCGAATTTGTACGGTACTAGCACAGATACGCAGTATTTT	CASSPNLYGTSTDTQYF
TRBJ2-5	TRBV6-5	NA	TRBD1	TGTGCCAGCAGTCTTAACAGGGGGCGGAGGGAGACCCAGTACTTC	CASSLNRGRRETQYF
TRBJ2-7	TRBV5-1	NA	NA	TGCGCCAGCAGCTTGGACTACTCCTACGAGCAGTACTTC	CASSLDYSYEQYF
TRBJ2-5	TRBV14	once	TRBD1	TGTGCCAGCAGCCACGAATGGGGACAGGTCGGTCAAGAGACCCAGTACTTC	CASSHEWGQVGQETQYF
TRBJ2-7	TRBV19	once	TRBD2	TGTGCCAGTAGCGGAACTAGCGGGAGCTACGAGCAGTACTTC	CASSGTSGSYEQYF
TRBJ2-1	TRBV5-1	once	NA	TGCGCCAGCAGCATGGACAGCTCCTACAATGAGCAGTTCTTC	CASSMDSSYNEQFF
TRBJ2-6	TRBV4-1	NA	NA	TGCGCCAGCAGCGAGACTTCTGGGGCCAACGTCCTGACTTTC	CASSETSGANVLTF
TRBJ2-2	TRBV2	NA	TRBD2	TGTGCCAGCAGTGGAGGAAAGGGACTAGCGGCCACCGGGGAGCTGTTTTTT	CASSGGKGLAATGELFF
TRBJ2-7	TRBV27	NA	NA	TGTGCCAGCAGTTTTCAACAATCTAGAACCTACGAGCAGTACTTC	CASSFQQSRTYEQYF
TRBJ1-6	TRBV16	NA	NA	TGTGCCAGCAGCCCACTAGGGGGTAATTCACCCCTCCACTTT	CASSPLGGNSPLHF
TRBJ2-7	TRBV6-1	NA	NA	TGTGCCAGCACCGCAGGGAACTTGGGCTACGAGCAGTACTTC	CASTAGNLGYEQYF
TRBJ2-2	TRBV5-1	few	NA	TGCGCCAGCAGCTTTGCAGGTTCCCACACCGGGGAGCTGTTTTTT	CASSFAGSHTGELFF
TRBJ1-5	TRBV30	NA	NA	TGTGCCTGGAGCCCAGGGCCCGCCCGGACCCAGCATTTT	CAWSPGPARTQHF
TRBJ2-7	TRBV7-9	NA	NA	TGTGCCAGCAGCTTAGTCAGGGAATTTGGCGAGCAGTACTTC	CASSLVREFGEQYF
TRBJ1-5	TRBV19	NA	TRBD1	TGTGCCAGTAGTCCCCGGGACAGGGGGAATCAGCCCCAGCATTTT	CASSPRDRGNQPQHF
TRBJ2-7	TRBV6-5	NA	TRBD1	TGTGCCAGCAGTTACTCGTGGCAGGGGGCCGACGAGCAGTACTTC	CASSYSWQGADEQYF
TRBJ1-1	TRBV7-3	NA	NA	TGTGCCAGCAGCTTAGGGAGTTACACTGAAGCTTTCTTT	CASSLGSYTEAFF
TRBJ1-1	TRBV6-5	few	NA	TGTGCCAGCAGTTCGTCGGAGGGAACTGAAGCTTTCTTT	CASSSSEGTEAFF
TRBJ2-7	TRBV30	NA	NA	TGTGCCTGTGGGGGCCCTTCCTACGAGCAGTACTTC	CACGGPSYEQYF
TRBJ2-5	TRBV6-5	NA	NA	TGTGCCAGCAGCCCCTGGGACTTTGGATCGGGGACCCAGTACTTC	CASSPWDFGSGTQYF
TRBJ2-1	TRBV13	NA	NA	TGTGCCAGCAGCCCCCTCGGAGCAATTAGCTACAATGAGCAGTTCTTC	CASSPLGAISYNEQFF
TRBJ1-4	TRBV6-1	once	TRBD1	TGTGCCAGCAGTGAAGGACAGGGGAATGAAAAACTGTTTTTT	CASSEGQGNEKLFF
TRBJ2-1	TRBV6-5	NA	TRBD2	TGTGCCAGCAGAGATCTCGGCGGGAGGGCGGTTGAGCAGTTCTTC	CASRDLGGRAVEQFF